The 20 T cell receptor beta chains listed next were all sequenced from one sample in a study of T cell responses to AZD1222 COVID-19 vaccine. Only in-frame clones appear in the TCRdb table, and some are missing; sequencing was by immunoSEQ multiplex PCR. The data hold roughly 140,000 clones, with around 91% observed a single time. The material sequenced was peripheral blood, taken on day 0 of AZD1222 vaccination. These receptors all come from an adult in good health.

The chain carries TRBV7-8 and TRBJ1-1; no definite D call. Between the trimmed V and J ends, which lost 0 bases and 11 bases, there was a span of 16 bases. Germline V gene data show CDR1 as SGHVS and CDR2 as FQNEAQ. This CDR3 spans 14 amino acids. CDR3 protein: CASSLADPPASAFF. The CDR3 bases are TGTGCCAGCAGCTTAGCGGACCCGCCCGCGTCGGCTTTCTTT.

V gene TRBV7-8 combines with J gene TRBJ1-4; no clear D gene. In germline, CDR1 is SGHVS, CDR2 FQNEAQ. This CDR3 spans 14 amino acids. Deletions cut 0 bases from V and 5 bases from J, with 7 bases between. DNA of the CDR3: TGTGCCAGCAGCTTAGCAGGGAAGAATGAAAAACTGTTTTTT. Protein product: CASSLAGKNEKLFF. Drawing the rest from reference TRBV7-8 and TRBJ1-4, the complete variable domain is GAGVSQSPRYKVAKRGQDVALRCDPISGHVSLFWYQQALGQGPEFLTYFQNEAQLDKSGLPSDRFFAERPEGSVSTLKIQRTQQEDSAVYLCASSLAGKNEKLFFGSGTQLSVL.

This clone was picked up one time. This chain joins TRBV19 and TRBJ1-1; D unclear. Germline values: CDR1 LNHDA, CDR2 SQIVND (reference sequence). V lost 3 bases and J lost 1, with 3 bases in between. The CDR3 is made up of 12 amino acids. The CDR3 is CASSMGNTEAFF. The CDR3 nucleotides are TGTGCCAGTAGTATGGGGAACACTGAAGCTTTCTTT.

This chain connects TRBV7-9 to TRBJ1-3, with D hard to call. The V end lost 1 base, the J end lost 11 bases, and 9 bases lay between the germline ends. From germline, CDR1 is SEHNR and CDR2 FQNEAQ (reference sequence). The CDR3 sequence is 12 residues long. The DNA of the CDR3 is TGTGCCAGCAGCTTAGGCGTCCTGGCCATATATTTT. It is translated as CASSLGVLAIYF.

The chain uses TRBV7-8 and TRBJ1-5; D ambiguous. The CDR3 sequence is 15 residues long. The germline V and J ends were trimmed by 2 bases and 1 base, with 9 bases remaining between them. CDR1 and CDR2 from the germline V gene are SGHVS and FQNEAQ. DNA for the CDR3: TGTGCCAGCAGCTTACGCACCTTGAGCAATCAGCCCCAGCATTTT. This encodes CASSLRTLSNQPQHF.

This clone occurred a few times. The chain is built from TRBV4-3 and TRBJ2-2; TRBD1 aligns across 7 bases. Losses at the gene ends were 3 bases for V and 6 bases for J; bases not matched to a gene: 1. Germline-derived CDR1 and CDR2 are LGHNA and YSLEER. The CDR3 runs to 13 residues. The DNA of the CDR3 is TGCGCCAGCAGCCAGACAGGGTCCGGGGAGCTGTTTTTT. It is translated as CASSQTGSGELFF.

The V call is TRBV7-2, the J call TRBJ1-1; D not certain. The CDR3 has 13 residues. V dropped 5 bases and J dropped 8 bases, with 15 bases sitting between them. Germline V lookup: CDR1 SGHTA, CDR2 FQGNSA. CDR3 sequence: CASSLPSITEAFF. The CDR3 DNA sequence: TGTGCCAGCAGCCTACCGTCGATAACCGAAGCTTTCTTT.

The chain couples TRBV4-2 to TRBJ1-1; no clear D gene. Germline loops: CDR1 LGHNA, CDR2 YNFKEQ. This CDR3 spans 12 amino acids. Trimming removed 4 bases from V and 2 bases from J, with 5 bases in between. The CDR3 region is CASSPENTEAFF. Here the CDR3 DNA reads TGTGCCAGCAGCCCCGAAAACACTGAAGCTTTCTTT.

The chain employs TRBV29-1 and TRBJ1-2, with D unresolved. The germline CDR1 and CDR2 sequences are SQVTM and ANQGSEA. The length of the CDR3 is 13 residues. Trimming shortened V by 6 bases and J by 0 bases, and 11 bases separated the two germline ends. CDR3 in DNA: TGCAGCGTAGACCCCGGGTCTAACTATGGCTACACCTTC. It yields the protein CSVDPGSNYGYTF.

This chain joins TRBV6-5 and TRBJ1-4; the D gene is possibly TRBD1 (6 bases). CDR3 length equals 15 residues. CDR1 MNHEY and CDR2 SVGAGI come from the germline V gene. V shed 6 bases and J shed 7 bases, with 18 bases lying between them. The CDR3 coding sequence is TGTGCCAGCAGGAGACAGGAAAGCTCAATTGAAAAACTGTTTTTT. It is translated as CASRRQESSIEKLFF.

The chain employs TRBV6-6 and TRBJ1-5; TRBD1 agrees at 7 bases. The V gene's germline CDR1 is MNHNY and CDR2 SVGAGI (reference sequence). J gave up 5 bases and V 11 bases, and 12 bases lay outside the gene matches. CDR3 length: 14 amino acids. The chain's CDR3 is CAARQGTGDQPQHF. DNA for the CDR3: TGTGCCGCACGACAGGGAACGGGTGATCAGCCCCAGCATTTT.

This chain connects TRBV24-1 to TRBJ1-2; 9 bases map to TRBD1. The junction had 10 bases not matched to a gene; V was cut back by 3 bases and J by 6 bases. CDR1 and CDR2 from the germline V gene are KGHDR and SFDVKD. The CDR3 consists of 16 residues. In nucleotides, the CDR3 is TGTGCCACCAGTGATACTCGGACAGGGGCGGCGCATGGCTACACCTTC. Amino acids: CATSDTRTGAAHGYTF.

J is TRBJ2-7 and V is TRBV19; 7 bases align to TRBD1. Losses at the gene ends were 5 bases for V and 2 bases for J; bases not matched to a gene: 15. CDR3 length: 17 residues. Per the germline V gene, CDR1 is LNHDA and CDR2 is SQIVND (reference sequence). DNA of the CDR3: TGTGCCAGTAGTCCGGGACAGAGTTGGGACGTCCCCTACGAGCAGTACTTC. This translates into CASSPGQSWDVPYEQYF.

The V gene is TRBV2, the J gene TRBJ1-1; D gene ambiguous. The germline V and J ends were trimmed by 3 bases and 1 base, with 9 bases remaining between them. The CDR3 loop spans 14 amino acids. Looked up from germline, CDR1 is SNHLY and CDR2 is FYNNEI. The CDR3 DNA reads as TGTGCCAGCAGTGATGAAGACAAGAACACTGAAGCTTTCTTT. Its protein is CASSDEDKNTEAFF.

CDR3 amino acids: CASSQEGGVNQPQHF. The CDR3 DNA reads TGTGCCAGCAGCCAAGAAGGTGGGGTCAATCAGCCCCAGCATTTT. The chain recombines TRBV3-1 (or the pseudogene TRBV3-2) with TRBJ1-5; D not certain. The CDR3 length is 15 residues. The V gene lost 0 bases and the J gene lost 3 bases, with 9 bases spanning the gap. Germline loops: CDR1 LGHDT, CDR2 YNNKEL (reference sequence).

V and J are TRBV3-1 (or the pseudogene TRBV3-2) and TRBJ1-5, with D perhaps matching TRBD1 (6 bases). Germline-derived CDR1 and CDR2 are LGHDT and YNNKEL (reference sequence). The CDR3 extends over 16 amino acids. The V gene lost 1 base and the J gene lost 3 bases, with 13 bases spanning the gap. The CDR3 spells CASSQVPGVYNQPQHF. CDR3 DNA: TGTGCCAGCAGCCAAGTTCCAGGGGTGTACAATCAGCCCCAGCATTTT.

The chain joins TRBV18 to TRBJ2-7; D is unresolved. Looked up from germline, CDR1 is KGHSH and CDR2 is LQKENI. Trimming cost V 2 bases and J 1 base, with 3 bases left between them. CDR3 length: 12 amino acids. In DNA form, the CDR3 reads TGTGCCAGCTCACCAACGTCCTACGAGCAGTACTTC. Translating it yields CASSPTSYEQYF.

This clone was detected only once. The V gene is TRBV7-2, the J gene TRBJ2-1, with D tentatively TRBD1 (6 bases). CDR1 is SGHTA, CDR2 FQGNSA, per germline. This CDR3 contains 17 residues. V was clipped by 0 bases and J by 0 bases, with 12 bases between them. CDR3 protein: CASSLARTASSYNEQFF. CDR3 DNA sequence: TGTGCCAGCAGCTTAGCCAGGACAGCTAGCTCCTACAATGAGCAGTTCTTC. Full variable domain (rest looked up from reference TRBV7-2 and TRBJ2-1): GAGVSQSPSNKVTEKGKDVELRCDPISGHTALYWYRQSLGQGLEFLIYFQGNSAPDKSGLPSDRFSAERTGGSVSTLTIQRTQQEDSAVYLCASSLARTASSYNEQFFGPGTRLTVL.

The J gene is TRBJ2-1, the V gene TRBV7-6, with 9 bases fitting TRBD2. CDR1 and CDR2 (germline): SGHVS, FNYEAQ. V gave up 0 bases and J gave up 5 bases; unmatched junction bases: 2. The CDR3 runs to 15 residues. The CDR3 reads CASSLAPSGNNEQFF. CDR3 coding DNA: TGTGCCAGCAGCTTAGCTCCTAGCGGGAACAATGAGCAGTTCTTC.

The CDR3 DNA follows: TGTGCCAGCAAACAGGGGTCAGGGGCACCCCTCCACTTT. Encoded protein: CASKQGSGAPLHF. This rearrangement joins TRBV3-1 (or the pseudogene TRBV3-2) to TRBJ1-6, with 7 bases identical to TRBD1. Germline V gives CDR1 LGHDT, CDR2 YNNKEL (reference sequence). The CDR3 has 13 amino acids. The J segment lost 11 bases and the V segment lost 7 bases, leaving 8 bases of the junction unmatched.